What follows is one T cell receptor (beta chain) and its context. What this receptor recognizes is not known. No per-base quality is available; no much larger clone lies one base away. This sample is part of a study of blood T cell repertoires in COVID-19 (dated by TCRdb to about 2020). Study-level background: Collaborator samples came from the United States, Italy and Spain and covered acute and convalescent phases of COVID-19. The material from the prospective study consisted of cDNA or gDNA derived from T cells, B-cell-depleted T cells, or PBMCs. Deeply sampled blood TCRbeta repertoires from subjects exposed to, actively infected with, or recovered from COVID-19 were included in the dataset. The repertoires were made available in a free public database intended to serve as a resource for research on the immune response to SARS-CoV-2. The samples were drawn from the first 160 participants of the ongoing ImmuneRACE study and from 1,254 subjects provided by 6 global collaborators. A de-identified subject ID, COVID-19 status, age in years and sex were almost always included in the sample metadata. Where available, HLA class I and class II types were obtained from metadata supplied by the sample provider rather than from assay-based typing. The research as a whole found: The amount of clinical and demographic metadata varied by source and participant and was provided uncurated.

The germline V gene supplies CDR1 KGHSH and CDR2 LQKENI. Measured from the cysteine to the phenylalanine, the CDR3 is 13 residues long. The only DNA kept is the CDR3, 39 bases in frame from the first base. V gives up 3 bases and J gives up 6 bases, and the segment between their germline ends measures 11 bases. In the prospective study, participants were about 18 to 89 years old, resided in approximately 25 geographic areas of the United States, and were enrolled through a virtual design. In the prospective study, participants were assigned to cohorts based on the clinical history participants reported in a screening survey and a study questionnaire. Recovered participants in ImmuneRACE Cohort 3 were defined as having two consecutive negative NP/OP PCR tests, clearance from a healthcare professional, or resolution of symptoms. In the prospective study, mobile phlebotomists collected whole blood, serum and a nasopharyngeal or oropharyngeal swab from each participant. Participants in the prospective study had the option to provide additional blood draws and questionnaires over an approximately two-month period. Before DNA extraction, blood samples from the prospective study were shipped at room temperature or frozen.

TCRbeta CDR3 regions were amplified from genomic DNA using the immunoSEQ Assay, a bias-controlled multiplex PCR. As for how the authors treated the data: The number of nucleated cells in each sample was estimated by amplification of reference gene primers within the assay. Sequence reads were collapsed and filtered to measure the absolute abundance of every unique TCRbeta CDR3 rearrangement. For each sample, productive Simpson clonality was calculated as the square root of Simpson's diversity index over productive rearrangements. TCRdb mirrors the immuneACCESS table, restricted to in-frame sequences. Some clones are absent from its copies; in checked studies, under half trace to an unresolved V gene, and the reason for the others is unknown. That table supplies the V and J calls and clone size; D and trimming were determined from the DNA. In all, the sample holds around 150,000 clones, and almost 85% of those were seen once. The ten most abundant clones make up approximately 10% of the sample.

Sequencing was performed on PBMCs or T cells enriched from blood (not recorded which). This clonotype originated in a man aged 45-65 years who had recovered from COVID-19. The chain uses TRBV18 and TRBJ1-2; the D gene identity is not certain. The CDR3 in this case is CASSPGTSDGYTF. The sequenced DNA is TGTGCCAGCTCACCGGGCACCTCTGATGGCTACACCTTC.